This T cell receptor (beta chain) stems from a study of technical replicates of blood from a handful of donors. The germline CDR1 and CDR2 sequences are SEHNR and FQNEAQ (reference sequence). Deletions cut 4 bases from V and 3 bases from J, with 9 bases between. This CDR3 spans 13 amino acids. Measured with immunoSEQ multiplex PCR; TCRdb has only the in-frame clones, and not every one. The table shows roughly 6,900 clones, with about 95% occurring only once. V is TRBV7-9 and J is TRBJ1-1, with D uncertain. The material sequenced was PBMCs. The receptor was isolated from a human donor in good health. The CDR3 coding sequence is TGTGCCAGCAGCTCCGGAGTGGACACTGAAGCTTTCTTT. It yields the protein CASSSGVDTEAFF.